The entry below describes one T cell receptor (beta chain). No antigen is known for it. This CDR3 contains 13 residues. CDR1 and CDR2 from the germline V gene are SGHTA and FQGNSA. V was pared by 3 bases and J by 0 bases, with 5 bases between. Included in the TCR beta cDNA libraries were unique molecular identifiers. Out of roughly 1 to 11 million T cells, some 480,000 cDNA molecules were generated. TCRdb re-called the PCR reads through MiXCR, storing one row per CDR3 protein. The sample contains roughly 650,000 distinct CDR3 sequences, 55% to 60% of which appear only once. These data come from a study of post-analysis software for immune sequencing data. Overall study: Recorded disease courses covered relapsing-remitting, secondary progressive and progressive-relapsing multiple sclerosis. Some patients had no subtype annotation.

Overall study results and limits: Batch-mates among the samples co-clustered strongly by F measure. Patients had higher frequencies than controls of about five TRBV segments, including TRBV5-6, TRBV5-1 and TRBV20-1. Multiple sclerosis patients showed significantly lower normalized Chao1 diversity than controls did.

The chain carries TRBV7-2 and TRBJ2-5; unclear D gene. The sample consisted of blood. The clonotype was recovered from a girl aged 2 to 10 with multiple sclerosis. This chain's CDR3 is CASSFYYQETQYF. CDR3 DNA sequence: TGTGCCAGCAGCTTTTACTACCAAGAGACCCAGTACTTC. Full variable domain (remainder filled in from reference TRBV7-2 and TRBJ2-5): GAGVSQSPSNKVTEKGKDVELRCDPISGHTALYWYRQSLGQGLEFLIYFQGNSAPDKSGLPSDRFSAERTGGSVSTLTIQRTQQEDSAVYLCASSFYYQETQYFGPGTRLLVL.